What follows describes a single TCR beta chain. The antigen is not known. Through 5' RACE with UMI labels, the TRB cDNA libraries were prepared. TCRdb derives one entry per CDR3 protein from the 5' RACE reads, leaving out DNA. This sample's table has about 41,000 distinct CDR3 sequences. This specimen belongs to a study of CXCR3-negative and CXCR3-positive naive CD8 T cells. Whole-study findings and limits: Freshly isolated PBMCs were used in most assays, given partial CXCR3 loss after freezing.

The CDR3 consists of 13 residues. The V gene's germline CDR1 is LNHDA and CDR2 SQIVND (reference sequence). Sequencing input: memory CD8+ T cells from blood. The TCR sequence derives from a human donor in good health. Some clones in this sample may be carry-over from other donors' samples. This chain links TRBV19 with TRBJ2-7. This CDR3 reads CASSTTETYEQYF.